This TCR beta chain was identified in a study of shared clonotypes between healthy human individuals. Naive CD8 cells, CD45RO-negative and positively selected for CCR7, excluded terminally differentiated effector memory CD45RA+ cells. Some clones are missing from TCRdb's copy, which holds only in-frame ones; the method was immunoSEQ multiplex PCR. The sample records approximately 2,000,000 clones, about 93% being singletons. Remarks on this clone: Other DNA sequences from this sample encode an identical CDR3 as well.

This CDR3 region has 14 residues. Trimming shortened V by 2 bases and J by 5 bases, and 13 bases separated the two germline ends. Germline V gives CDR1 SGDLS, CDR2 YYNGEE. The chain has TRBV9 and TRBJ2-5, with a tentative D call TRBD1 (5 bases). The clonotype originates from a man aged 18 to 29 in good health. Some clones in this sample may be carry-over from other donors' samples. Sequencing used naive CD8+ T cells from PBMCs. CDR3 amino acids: CASSVGAGQETQYF. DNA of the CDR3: TGTGCCAGCAGCGTTGGGGCAGGGCAGGAGACCCAGTACTTC.